Listed below are T cell receptor beta chains from one sample, sequenced in a study of Ad26.COV2.S vaccination and SARS-CoV-2 variants. Here immunoSEQ multiplex PCR was the method, and the copy in TCRdb shows in-frame clones only, minus some. The sample has about 680,000 clones, roughly 90% seen once. Source: peripheral blood, taken in a trial of Ad26.COV2.S vaccine versus placebo. The receptors were gathered from a person aged 18 to 59 who received the Ad26.COV2.S COVID-19 vaccine or a placebo. Each CDR3 is given with its conserved first and last residue. The D gene is left open where the match is weak. Clone size appears in some rows only: once, few, many, or a class for an expanded clone.

>NA|TRBJ1-1|TRBV6-5|once
TGTGCCAGCCGGGAAAACACTGAAGCTTTCTTT
CASRENTEAFF
>NA|TRBJ1-2|TRBV6-2/TRBV6-3|NA
TGTGCCAGCTGTTTCGGAATCGGGGCAGCTTATGGCTACACCTTC
CASCFGIGAAYGYTF
>NA|TRBJ2-1|TRBV5-1|NA
TGCGCCAGCAGCTTGGCAGGTCTCGCCTACAATGAGCAGTTCTTC
CASSLAGLAYNEQFF
>NA|TRBJ2-7|TRBV24-1|NA
TGTTCCACAGGGGAGGGGAGCTCCTACGAGCAGTACTTC
CSTGEGSSYEQYF
>NA|TRBJ1-2|TRBV6-5|NA
TGTGCCAGCTCTGGCTATGGCTACACCTTC
CASSGYGYTF
>NA|TRBJ2-3|TRBV5-4|NA
TGTGCCAGCAGCTTGGACGGGAGTAGGACAGATACGCAGTATTTT
CASSLDGSRTDTQYF
>TRBD2|TRBJ2-3|TRBV7-2|NA
TGTGCCAGCAGCTTTAGCGGGGGGGGAACTTATACGCAGTATTTT
CASSFSGGGTYTQYF
>TRBD1|TRBJ2-1|TRBV15|NA
TGTGCCACCAGTGGCCGGGACAGGGGTGATCATGAGCAGTTCTTC
CATSGRDRGDHEQFF
>NA|TRBJ1-6|TRBV4-3|NA
TGCGCCAGCAGCCACCACGGAAAGTCACCCCTCCACTTT
CASSHHGKSPLHF
>TRBD1|TRBJ1-5|TRBV7-8|NA
TGTGCCAGCAGTGCAGGGGGCCGAGGCAATCAGCCCCAGCATTTT
CASSAGGRGNQPQHF
>NA|TRBJ1-6|TRBV25-1|NA
TGTGCCAGCAGTGGGTGGACGGGGGTTTCTAATTCACCCCTCCACTTT
CASSGWTGVSNSPLHF
>TRBD2|TRBJ2-1|TRBV27|NA
TGTGCCAGCAGTATAGCGGGAGGGTACAATGAGCAGTTCTTC
CASSIAGGYNEQFF
>NA|TRBJ1-5|TRBV19|NA
TGTGCCAGTAGTAAGGACGCCGAGCGGCAGCCCCAGCATTTT
CASSKDAERQPQHF
>NA|TRBJ2-6|TRBV12-5|NA
TGTGCTAGTGGTTTGGACCCCGGGGGAGGGGCCAACGTCCTGACTTTC
CASGLDPGGGANVLTF
>TRBD2|TRBJ2-3|TRBV5-3|NA
TGTGCCAGAAGCTTACCAGCGGGGGGGCACTCCTATACGCAGTATTTT
CARSLPAGGHSYTQYF
>NA|TRBJ1-2|TRBV5-4|NA
TGTGCCAGCAGCGTGGGTGGGGGCAACTATGGCTACACCTTC
CASSVGGGNYGYTF
>NA|TRBJ1-1|TRBV18|once
TGTGCCAGCTCACACGGGACTGAAGCTTTCTTT
CASSHGTEAFF
>NA|TRBJ2-7|TRBV27|NA
TGTGCCAGCAGTCTAACCCCAGGGCGCTTAGGGTACGAGCAGTACTTC
CASSLTPGRLGYEQYF
>TRBD1|TRBJ1-6|TRBV4-3|NA
TGCGCCAGCAGCCAACAAAGGACAGGGATCTTTGCACCCCTCCACTTT
CASSQQRTGIFAPLHF
>TRBD2|TRBJ2-3|TRBV2|NA
TGTGCCAGCAACGACGCTAGCGGGAGTGATACGCAGTATTTT
CASNDASGSDTQYF
>NA|TRBJ1-1|TRBV24-1|once
TGTGCCACTCTACTTGGGGGACCCAATAAACGCACTGAAGCTTTCTTT
CATLLGGPNKRTEAFF
>TRBD1|TRBJ1-5|TRBV30|NA
TGTGCCTGGAGTCGGGACAGAACCCCTTATAGCAATCAGCCCCAGCATTTT
CAWSRDRTPYSNQPQHF
>TRBD1|TRBJ1-6|TRBV5-6|NA
TGTGCCAGCAGCCCGGGGACAGGGAGAAATTCACCCCTCCACTTT
CASSPGTGRNSPLHF
>TRBD1|TRBJ2-7|TRBV7-8|NA
TGTGCCAGCAGCTTAGGATGGGGACAGGGTCACTACGAGCAGTACTTC
CASSLGWGQGHYEQYF
>NA|TRBJ1-1|TRBV29-1|NA
TGCAGCGTTGAGCAGGGGAGAAACACTGAAGCTTTCTTT
CSVEQGRNTEAFF
>NA|TRBJ2-7|TRBV18|NA
TGTGCCAGCTCACCACCGGTATTAAACGAGCAGTACTTC
CASSPPVLNEQYF
>NA|TRBJ2-7|TRBV3-1/TRBV3-2|NA
TGTGCCAGCAGCCCCGGGACTGCCTTGCACTACGAGCAGTACTTC
CASSPGTALHYEQYF
>NA|TRBJ1-2|TRBV27|NA
TGTGCCAGCAGTCCCGGAGGGGTGAAGGGCTACACCTTC
CASSPGGVKGYTF
>TRBD1|TRBJ2-3|TRBV7-9|NA
TGTGCCAGCAGCCAGGGGGCAATTAGGACAGATACGCAGTATTTT
CASSQGAIRTDTQYF
>NA|TRBJ2-5|TRBV7-3|NA
TGTGCCAGCAGCTCCGGGGCAGGGGAGACCCAGTACTTC
CASSSGAGETQYF
>NA|TRBJ2-7|TRBV27|few
TGTGCCAGCAGTTTAAGGGACAACCAAGGGGAGCAGTACTTC
CASSLRDNQGEQYF
>NA|TRBJ2-1|TRBV11-1|NA
TGTGCCAGCAGCTGGGACCCTGACAATGAGCAGTTCTTC
CASSWDPDNEQFF
>NA|TRBJ1-3|TRBV5-4|NA
TGTGCCAGCAGCCCGGGCGGGACACACTCTGGAAACACCATATATTTT
CASSPGGTHSGNTIYF
>NA|TRBJ2-7|TRBV2|NA
TGTGCCAGCACCACGGGATCAAGTATCTACGAGCAGTACTTC
CASTTGSSIYEQYF
>TRBD2|TRBJ2-2|TRBV5-4|NA
TGTGCCAGCAGCTTGCCTGCGGGGGGGCAGAACACCGGGGAGCTGTTTTTT
CASSLPAGGQNTGELFF
>TRBD1|TRBJ1-5|TRBV7-2|few
TGTGCCAGCAGCCAAGGACAGGGGCAAAATAGCAATCAGCCCCAGCATTTT
CASSQGQGQNSNQPQHF